This TCR beta chain was recovered during a study of blood T cell repertoires in COVID-19. Looking at the study overall: COVID-19 samples collected from the United States, Italy and Spain covered acute and convalescent phases. PBMCs, B-cell-depleted T cells, or T cells provided the cDNA or gDNA that made up the material.

How the authors handled the data: It was from reference gene primer amplification that nucleated cell counts were estimated. Produced via immunoSEQ multiplex PCR; TCRdb's table is partial and in-frame only. V, J and clone size were drawn from that table, and D and trimming were deduced from the DNA. The table records over 300,000 clones, 86% of them present only once. Trimming removed 2 bases at V and 0 bases at J, with 17 bases between. Germline loops: CDR1 ENHRY, CDR2 SYGVKD. This CDR3 is built from 18 residues. The chain couples TRBV10-3 to TRBJ2-1; D not resolved. The material sequenced was peripheral blood. The sequence was collected from a woman aged 45-60 years with acute or convalescent COVID-19. CDR3 loop: CAISEPTWRLSSYNEQFF. In nucleotides, the CDR3 is TGTGCCATCAGTGAGCCTACCTGGCGGTTAAGCTCCTACAATGAGCAGTTCTTC.